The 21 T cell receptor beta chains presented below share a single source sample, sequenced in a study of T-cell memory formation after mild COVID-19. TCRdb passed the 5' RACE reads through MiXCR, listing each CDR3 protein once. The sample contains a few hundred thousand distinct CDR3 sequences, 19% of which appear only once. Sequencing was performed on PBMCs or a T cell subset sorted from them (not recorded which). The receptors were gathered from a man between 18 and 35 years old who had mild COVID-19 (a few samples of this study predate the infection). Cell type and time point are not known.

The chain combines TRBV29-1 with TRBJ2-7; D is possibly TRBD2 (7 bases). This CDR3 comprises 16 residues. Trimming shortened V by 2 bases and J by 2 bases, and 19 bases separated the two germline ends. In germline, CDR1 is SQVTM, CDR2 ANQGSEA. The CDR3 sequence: CSVEFGGGRETYEQYF. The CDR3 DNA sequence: TGCAGCGTTGAATTTGGGGGCGGGCGGGAGACCTACGAGCAGTACTTC.

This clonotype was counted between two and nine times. CDR3 amino acids: CASSQATRTGLNEKLFF. CDR3 sequence (DNA): TGTGCCAGCAGCCAGGCGACGAGGACAGGGCTTAATGAAAAACTGTTTTTT. The rearrangement uses TRBV4-2 and TRBJ1-4, with 8 bases that match TRBD1. CDR3 length: 17 residues. V was clipped by 3 bases and J by 4 bases; unmatched bases: 10. Germline CDR1 is LGHNA and CDR2 is YNFKEQ.

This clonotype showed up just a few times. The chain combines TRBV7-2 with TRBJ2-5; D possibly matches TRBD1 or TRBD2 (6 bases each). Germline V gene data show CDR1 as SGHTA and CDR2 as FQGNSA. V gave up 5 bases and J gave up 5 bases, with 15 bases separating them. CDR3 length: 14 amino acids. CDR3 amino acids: CASSPARGRETQYF. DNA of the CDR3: TGTGCCAGCAGCCCAGCTCGGGGGCGGGAGACCCAGTACTTC. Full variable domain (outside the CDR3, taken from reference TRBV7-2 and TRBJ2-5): GAGVSQSPSNKVTEKGKDVELRCDPISGHTALYWYRQSLGQGLEFLIYFQGNSAPDKSGLPSDRFSAERTGGSVSTLTIQRTQQEDSAVYLCASSPARGRETQYFGPGTRLLVL.

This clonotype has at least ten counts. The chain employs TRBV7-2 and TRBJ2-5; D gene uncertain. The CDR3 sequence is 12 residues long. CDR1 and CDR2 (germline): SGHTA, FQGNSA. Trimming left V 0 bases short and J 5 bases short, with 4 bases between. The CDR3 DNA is TGTGCCAGCAGCTTAGCGCCGGAGACCCAGTACTTC. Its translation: CASSLAPETQYF. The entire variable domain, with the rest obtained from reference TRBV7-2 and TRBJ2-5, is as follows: GAGVSQSPSNKVTEKGKDVELRCDPISGHTALYWYRQSLGQGLEFLIYFQGNSAPDKSGLPSDRFSAERTGGSVSTLTIQRTQQEDSAVYLCASSLAPETQYFGPGTRLLVL.

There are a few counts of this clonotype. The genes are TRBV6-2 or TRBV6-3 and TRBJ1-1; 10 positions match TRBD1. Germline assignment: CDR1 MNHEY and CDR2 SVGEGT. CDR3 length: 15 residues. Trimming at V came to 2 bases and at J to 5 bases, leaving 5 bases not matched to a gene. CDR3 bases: TGTGCCAGCAGTTACCTAGGGACAGGGGAAACTGAAGCTTTCTTT. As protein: CASSYLGTGETEAFF.

The CDR3 DNA reads as TGTGCCTCCTCAAGCGCAGCGACATACACCGGGGAGCTGTTTTTT. It codes for CASSSAATYTGELFF. The chain has TRBV24-1 and TRBJ2-2, with D unresolved. CDR3 length: 15 amino acids. Germline values: CDR1 KGHDR, CDR2 SFDVKD. Trimming took 12 bases from V and 3 from J, leaving 19 bases between them.

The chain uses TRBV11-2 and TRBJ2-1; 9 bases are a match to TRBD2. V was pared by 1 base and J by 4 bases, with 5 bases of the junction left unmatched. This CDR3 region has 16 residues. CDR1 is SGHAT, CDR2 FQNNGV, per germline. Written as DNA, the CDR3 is TGTGCCAGCAGCTTAGCGGGTAGCGGGGGATACAATGAGCAGTTCTTC. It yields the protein CASSLAGSGGYNEQFF.

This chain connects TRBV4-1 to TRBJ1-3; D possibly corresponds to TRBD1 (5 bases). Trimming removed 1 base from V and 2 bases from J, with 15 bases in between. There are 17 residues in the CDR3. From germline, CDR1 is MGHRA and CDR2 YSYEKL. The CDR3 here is CASSQAFRVAAGNTIYF. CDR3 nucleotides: TGCGCCAGCAGCCAAGCGTTCAGGGTTGCGGCTGGAAACACCATATATTTT.

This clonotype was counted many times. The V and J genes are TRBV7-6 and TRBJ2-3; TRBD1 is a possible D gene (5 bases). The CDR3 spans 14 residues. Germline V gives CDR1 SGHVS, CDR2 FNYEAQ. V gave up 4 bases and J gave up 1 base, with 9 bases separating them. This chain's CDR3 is CASSSGQGTDTQYF. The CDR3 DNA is TGTGCCAGCAGCTCCGGACAAGGCACAGATACGCAGTATTTT. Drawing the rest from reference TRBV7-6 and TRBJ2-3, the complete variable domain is GAGVSQSPRYKVTKRGQDVALRCDPISGHVSLYWYRQALGQGPEFLTYFNYEAQQDKSGLPNDRFSAERPEGSISTLTIQRTEQRDSAMYRCASSSGQGTDTQYFGPGTRLTVL.

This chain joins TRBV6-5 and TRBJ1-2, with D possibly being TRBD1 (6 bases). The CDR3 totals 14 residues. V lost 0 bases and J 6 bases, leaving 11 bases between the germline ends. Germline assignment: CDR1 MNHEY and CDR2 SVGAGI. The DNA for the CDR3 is TGTGCCAGCAGTTACTCGGGGGGCCAGGATGGCTACACCTTC. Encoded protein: CASSYSGGQDGYTF.

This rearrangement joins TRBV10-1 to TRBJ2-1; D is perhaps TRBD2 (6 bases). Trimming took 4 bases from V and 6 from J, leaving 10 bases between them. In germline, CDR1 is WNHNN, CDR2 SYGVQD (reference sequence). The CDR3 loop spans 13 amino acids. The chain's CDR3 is CASSVTGVNEQFF. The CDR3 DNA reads TGCGCCAGCAGTGTGACGGGGGTCAATGAGCAGTTCTTC.

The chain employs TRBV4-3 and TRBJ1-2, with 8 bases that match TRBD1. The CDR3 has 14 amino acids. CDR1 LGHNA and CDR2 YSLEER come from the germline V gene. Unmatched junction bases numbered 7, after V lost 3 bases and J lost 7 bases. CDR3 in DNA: TGCGCCAGCAGCCAGTGGACAGGGTCGAGTGGCTACACCTTC. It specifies CASSQWTGSSGYTF.

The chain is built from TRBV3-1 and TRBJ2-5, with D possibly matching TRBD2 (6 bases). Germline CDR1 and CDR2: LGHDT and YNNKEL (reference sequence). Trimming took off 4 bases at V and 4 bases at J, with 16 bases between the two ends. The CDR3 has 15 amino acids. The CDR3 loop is CASSRPPGVRETQYF. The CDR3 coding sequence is TGTGCCAGCAGCCGCCCGCCGGGGGTCAGAGAGACCCAGTACTTC.

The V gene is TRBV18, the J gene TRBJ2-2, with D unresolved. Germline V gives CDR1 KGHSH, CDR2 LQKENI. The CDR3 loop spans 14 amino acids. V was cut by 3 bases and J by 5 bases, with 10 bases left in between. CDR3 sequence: CASSPYFGTGELFF. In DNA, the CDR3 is TGTGCCAGCTCACCTTACTTTGGGACCGGGGAGCTGTTTTTT.

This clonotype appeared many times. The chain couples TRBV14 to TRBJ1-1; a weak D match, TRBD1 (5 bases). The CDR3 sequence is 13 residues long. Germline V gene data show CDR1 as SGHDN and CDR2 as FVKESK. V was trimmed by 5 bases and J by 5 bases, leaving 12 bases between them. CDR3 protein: CASSFLGDTEAFF. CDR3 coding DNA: TGTGCCAGCAGCTTCTTAGGGGATACTGAAGCTTTCTTT. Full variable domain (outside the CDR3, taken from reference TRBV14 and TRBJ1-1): EAGVTQFPSHSVIEKGQTVTLRCDPISGHDNLYWYRRVMGKEIKFLLHFVKESKQDESGMPNNRFLAERTGGTYSTLKVQPAELEDSGVYFCASSFLGDTEAFFGQGTRLTVV.

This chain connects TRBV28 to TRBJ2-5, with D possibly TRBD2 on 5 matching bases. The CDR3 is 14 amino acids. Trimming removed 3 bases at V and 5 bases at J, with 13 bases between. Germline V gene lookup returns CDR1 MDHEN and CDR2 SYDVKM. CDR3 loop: CASSFNSGGETQYF. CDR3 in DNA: TGTGCCAGCAGTTTTAATAGTGGCGGGGAGACCCAGTACTTC. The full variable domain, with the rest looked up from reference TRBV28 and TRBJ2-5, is DVKVTQSSRYLVKRTGEKVFLECVQDMDHENMFWYRQDPGLGLRLIYFSYDVKMKEKGDIPEGYSVSREKKERFSLILESASTNQTSMYLCASSFNSGGETQYFGPGTRLLVL.

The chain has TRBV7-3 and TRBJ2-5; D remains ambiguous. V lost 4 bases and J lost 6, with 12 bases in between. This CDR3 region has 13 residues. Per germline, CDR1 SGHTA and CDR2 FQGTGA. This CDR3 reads CASSSSPMQTQYF. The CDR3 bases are TGTGCCAGCAGCTCAAGTCCGATGCAGACCCAGTACTTC.

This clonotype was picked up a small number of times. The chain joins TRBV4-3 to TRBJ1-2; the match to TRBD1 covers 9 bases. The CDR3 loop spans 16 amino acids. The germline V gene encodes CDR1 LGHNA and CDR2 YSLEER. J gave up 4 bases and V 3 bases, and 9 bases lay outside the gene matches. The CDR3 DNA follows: TGCGCCAGCAGCCATGTCCGAGACAGGGGGGGCTATGGCTACACCTTC. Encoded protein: CASSHVRDRGGYGYTF.

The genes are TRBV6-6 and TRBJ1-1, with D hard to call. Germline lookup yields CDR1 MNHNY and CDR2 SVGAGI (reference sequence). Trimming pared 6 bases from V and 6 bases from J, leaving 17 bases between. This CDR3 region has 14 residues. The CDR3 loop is CASRAPDKGPEAFF. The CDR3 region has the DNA TGTGCCAGCAGGGCCCCAGATAAAGGACCTGAAGCTTTCTTT.

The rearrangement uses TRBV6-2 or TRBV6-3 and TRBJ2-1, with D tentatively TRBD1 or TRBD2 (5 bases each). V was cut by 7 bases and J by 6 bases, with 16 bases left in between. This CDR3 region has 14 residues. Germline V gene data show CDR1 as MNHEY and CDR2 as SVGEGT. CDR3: CASTKGTESNEQFF. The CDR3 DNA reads TGTGCCAGCACCAAAGGGACGGAATCCAATGAGCAGTTCTTC.

CDR3 protein: CASSRIAGTESYEQYV. CDR3 bases: TGTGCCAGCAGTAGAATCGCCGGGACAGAGTCCTACGAGCAGTACGTC. The chain recombines TRBV6-2 or TRBV6-3 with TRBJ2-7; 7 bases align to TRBD1. The CDR3 has 16 residues. Germline CDR1 reads MNHEY; CDR2 reads SVGEGT. V shed 5 bases and J 1 base; nucleotides not matched to a gene: 11.